The 20 T cell receptor beta chains below all came from one sample that was sequenced in a study of blood T cell repertoires in COVID-19. Produced via immunoSEQ multiplex PCR; TCRdb's table is partial and in-frame only. The table shows 150,000 to 200,000 clones, with about 86% occurring only once. The sequencing sample was made of peripheral blood. The receptors here all came from a man aged 50 to 59 with active or convalescent COVID-19.

CDR3 loop: CASSQESWSRGANEKLFF. The CDR3 DNA reads TGCGCCAGCAGCCAAGAAAGTTGGAGCCGGGGGGCTAATGAAAAACTGTTTTTT. V gene TRBV4-3 combines with J gene TRBJ1-4; D is possibly TRBD1 (5 bases). V lost 0 bases and J 3 bases, leaving 17 bases between the germline ends. The CDR3 covers 18 residues. Germline CDR1 and CDR2: LGHNA and YSLEER.

The rearrangement links TRBV3-1 (or the pseudogene TRBV3-2) to TRBJ1-3; D call uncertain. V shed 5 bases and J shed 6 bases, with 11 bases lying between them. Germline V lookup: CDR1 LGHDT, CDR2 YNNKEL (reference sequence). The CDR3 consists of 13 residues. The CDR3 nucleotides are TGTGCCAGCAGCGCCGGACTGCAAAACACCATATATTTT. Its protein is CASSAGLQNTIYF.

The genes are TRBV18 and TRBJ2-4, with a possible D match to TRBD2 (5 bases). The V gene's germline CDR1 is KGHSH and CDR2 LQKENI. This CDR3 comprises 13 residues. Trimming pared 0 bases from V and 5 bases from J, leaving 5 bases between. CDR3 region: CASSPPSENIQYF. CDR3 DNA sequence: TGTGCCAGCTCACCACCTAGCGAAAACATTCAGTACTTC.

The rearrangement links TRBV9 to TRBJ1-2; D unresolved. Trimming removed 4 bases from V and 13 bases from J, with 11 bases in between. This CDR3 has 10 amino acids. Looked up from germline, CDR1 is SGDLS and CDR2 is YYNGEE. The CDR3, as DNA: TGTGCCAGCAGCTCAAGACATTTCACCTTC. Amino acids: CASSSRHFTF.

This sequence joins TRBV18 and TRBJ1-2; D unresolved. Germline lookup yields CDR1 KGHSH and CDR2 LQKENI. The CDR3 covers 14 residues. V dropped 6 bases and J dropped 3 bases, with 14 bases sitting between them. In DNA, the CDR3 is TGTGCCAGCTCCCTGCAGGCAGTGGACTATGGCTACACCTTC. Its protein product is CASSLQAVDYGYTF.

Here the CDR3 DNA reads TGTGCCAGCAGCGAAGGGACAGGGGGATCACCCCTCCACTTT. It codes for CASSEGTGGSPLHF. This rearrangement joins TRBV9 to TRBJ1-6, with TRBD1 matching 11 bases. Germline trimming cut 3 bases from V and 10 bases from J; bases unmatched to any gene: 3. The germline gives CDR1 SGDLS, CDR2 YYNGEE. The CDR3 sequence is 14 residues long.

Only one count was recorded for this clone. J is TRBJ2-5 and V is TRBV19; 7 bases align to TRBD1. Germline assignment: CDR1 LNHDA and CDR2 SQIVND (reference sequence). J gave up 0 bases and V 4 bases, and 5 bases lay outside the gene matches. The CDR3 contains 15 residues. The CDR3 coding sequence is TGTGCCAGTAGTACTCTCGGGACAGACCAAGAGACCCAGTACTTC. Protein: CASSTLGTDQETQYF.

J is TRBJ1-5 and V is TRBV6-2 or TRBV6-3; TRBD1 is a possible D gene (6 bases). Germline V gives CDR1 MNHEY, CDR2 SVGEGT. This CDR3 has 16 residues. Trimming removed 0 bases from V and 5 bases from J, with 14 bases in between. CDR3 amino acids: CASSYSGRGLHQPQHF. CDR3 bases: TGTGCCAGCAGTTACTCCGGCAGGGGCTTGCATCAGCCCCAGCATTTT.

The chain couples TRBV7-2 to TRBJ1-2, with 11 bases fitting TRBD1. Germline values: CDR1 SGHTA, CDR2 FQGNSA. V was clipped by 3 bases and J by 6 bases; unmatched bases: 9. The CDR3 sequence is 16 residues long. The CDR3 nucleotides read TGTGCCAGCAGCTTGCAAAGGGGGACAGGGGGAAATGGCTACACCTTC. Its protein is CASSLQRGTGGNGYTF.

This chain uses TRBV24-1 with TRBJ1-2; perhaps TRBD1 as D (5 bases). This CDR3 contains 13 residues. Germline lookup yields CDR1 KGHDR and CDR2 SFDVKD. Trimming pared 4 bases from V and 3 bases from J, leaving 8 bases between. CDR3 residues: CATSDLQDYGYTF. The DNA for the CDR3 is TGTGCCACCAGTGACTTACAGGACTATGGCTACACCTTC.

The V gene is TRBV24-1, the J gene TRBJ2-3; 8 bases agree with TRBD1. CDR1 is KGHDR and CDR2 is SFDVKD in the germline V gene. The CDR3 is 16 residues long. The V and J ends lost 3 bases and 1 base, in that order; junction bases with no gene match: 5. The chain's CDR3 is CATSDQGALGTDTQYF. The CDR3 region has the DNA TGTGCCACCAGTGATCAGGGGGCCCTAGGCACAGATACGCAGTATTTT.

This clone was counted a single time. The chain carries TRBV24-1 and TRBJ1-5; 7 bases line up with TRBD1. This CDR3 comprises 14 residues. Looked up from germline, CDR1 is KGHDR and CDR2 is SFDVKD. J was trimmed by 0 bases and V by 9 bases; bases with no gene match: 4. This CDR3 is CATGQAYSNQPQHF. CDR3 nucleotide sequence: TGTGCCACCGGACAGGCCTATAGCAATCAGCCCCAGCATTTT.

Remarks on this clone: An end of the junction differs from the germline gene, which may be a read error. The genes are TRBV6-6 and TRBJ2-6; no reliable D call. This CDR3 comprises 15 residues. CDR1 MNHNY and CDR2 SVGAGI come from the germline V gene (reference sequence). CDR3 loop: CASRLDTSAANVLTF. The CDR3 DNA sequence: TGTGCCAGCAGACTTGACACCTCTGCGGCCAACGTCCTGACTTTC.

The V call is TRBV18, the J call TRBJ2-6; 9 bases match TRBD1. Germline V lookup: CDR1 KGHSH, CDR2 LQKENI. The CDR3 covers 20 residues. V shed 2 bases, J shed 2 bases, and the junction held 13 bases outside the gene matches. This chain's CDR3 is CASSPMDRGDSTTGANVLTF. CDR3 nucleotide sequence: TGTGCCAGCTCACCAATGGACAGGGGAGACTCTACTACTGGGGCCAACGTCCTGACTTTC.

V gene TRBV14 combines with J gene TRBJ1-1; the match to TRBD1 covers 9 bases. The CDR3 is 15 residues long. Germline V gene data show CDR1 as SGHDN and CDR2 as FVKESK. Unmatched junction bases numbered 8, after V lost 3 bases and J lost 6 bases. CDR3 sequence (DNA): TGTGCCAGCAGCCACAACAGGGGGCCGCAGGCTGAAGCTTTCTTT. Its protein is CASSHNRGPQAEAFF.

V gene TRBV6-1 combines with J gene TRBJ2-7; tentatively, D is TRBD1 (6 bases). The CDR3 has 14 amino acids. Trimming removed 2 bases at V and 4 bases at J, with 12 bases between. Germline values: CDR1 MNHNS, CDR2 SASEGT. The CDR3, as DNA: TGTGCCAGCAGTGAATATGGACAGATGTACGAGCAGTACTTC. The encoded protein is CASSEYGQMYEQYF.

This clone was counted between two and nine times. The chain combines TRBV24-1 with TRBJ1-4, with D possibly being TRBD1 (6 bases). The CDR3 totals 16 residues. V lost 4 bases and J 8 bases, leaving 19 bases between the germline ends. Germline V gives CDR1 KGHDR, CDR2 SFDVKD. The CDR3 spells CATSEGAWGLDEKLFF. Written as DNA, the CDR3 is TGTGCCACCAGTGAGGGGGCGTGGGGGTTAGACGAAAAACTGTTTTTT.

The rearrangement joins TRBV10-1 to TRBJ2-7; perhaps TRBD2 as D (6 bases). Germline values: CDR1 WNHNN, CDR2 SYGVQD (reference sequence). CDR3 size: 13 residues. Trimming cost V 5 bases and J 4 bases, with 12 bases left between them. CDR3 sequence: CASSSGALYEQYF. The CDR3, as DNA: TGCGCCAGCAGTTCGGGAGCTCTGTACGAGCAGTACTTC.

The chain is built from TRBV3-1 (or the pseudogene TRBV3-2) and TRBJ1-1, with D possibly matching TRBD1 (6 bases). From germline, CDR1 is LGHDT and CDR2 YNNKEL (reference sequence). The CDR3 has 15 residues. V dropped 3 bases and J dropped 0 bases, with 11 bases sitting between them. The CDR3 DNA reads TGTGCCAGCAGCCAGCTCGACAGGCTGAACACTGAAGCTTTCTTT. Residues: CASSQLDRLNTEAFF.

The chain has TRBV19 and TRBJ1-2; TRBD1 agrees at 12 bases. Unmatched junction bases numbered 5, after V lost 6 bases and J lost 6 bases. Per germline, CDR1 LNHDA and CDR2 SQIVND (reference sequence). This CDR3 comprises 14 residues. The CDR3 is CASRWGQGANGYTF. The CDR3 DNA reads TGTGCCAGTAGATGGGGACAGGGGGCCAATGGCTACACCTTC.